These 14 T cell receptor beta chains were all obtained from the same sample, sequenced in a study of blood T cell repertoires in COVID-19. Sequencing used immunoSEQ multiplex PCR; TCRdb keeps in-frame clones, though not all of them. The table includes 170,000 or so clones, around 87% detected once. The specimen was peripheral blood. The receptors were sampled from a woman aged 18-29 years who had recovered from COVID-19.

V usage is TRBV2 and J usage is TRBJ2-7, with 7 bases that match TRBD2. CDR1 is SNHLY and CDR2 is FYNNEI in the germline V gene. CDR3 length: 14 amino acids. Unmatched junction bases numbered 10, after V lost 11 bases and J lost 0 bases. This CDR3 is CASLGEGSSYEQYV. The DNA of the CDR3 is TGTGCCTCCCTAGGGGAGGGCAGCTCCTACGAGCAGTACGTC.

For this clone: Relative to the germline gene, one junction end is altered; a read error may explain this. This chain uses TRBV7-7 with TRBJ2-3, with 13 nucleotides matching TRBD2. The CDR3 has 18 amino acids. Per the germline V gene, CDR1 is SSHAT and CDR2 is FNYEAQ (reference sequence). The CDR3 here is CASSPHPGLAGVADTQYF. Written as DNA, the CDR3 is TGTGCTAGCAGCCCACACCCCGGACTAGCGGGAGTCGCAGATACGCAGTATTTT.

This chain links TRBV6-5 with TRBJ1-6; 7 bases agree with TRBD1. Germline V gene data show CDR1 as MNHEY and CDR2 as SVGAGI. V was pared by 2 bases and J by 6 bases, with 4 bases of the junction left unmatched. CDR3 length: 15 amino acids. CDR3 residues: CASSYQGERNSPLHF. The CDR3 DNA reads TGTGCCAGCAGTTACCAGGGGGAGCGTAATTCACCCCTCCACTTT.

The chain carries TRBV7-2 and TRBJ2-3; 14 positions agree with TRBD2. The germline V gene encodes CDR1 SGHTA and CDR2 FQGNSA. The CDR3 has 17 residues. V gave up 6 bases and J gave up 3 bases; unmatched junction bases: 8. The CDR3 spells CASRTRTSGGPTDTQYF. DNA for the CDR3: TGTGCCAGCAGAACCCGGACTAGCGGGGGGCCAACAGATACGCAGTATTTT.

The CDR3 region is CASSVERDRSTDTQYF. In nucleotides, the CDR3 is TGTGCCAGCAGCGTAGAAAGGGACAGGAGCACAGATACGCAGTATTTT. The chain is built from TRBV9 and TRBJ2-3; 8 nucleotides agree with TRBD1. The germline CDR1 and CDR2 sequences are SGDLS and YYNGEE. The CDR3 spans 16 residues. The V and J ends lost 0 bases and 0 bases, in that order; junction bases with no gene match: 3.

This clone was found once. This chain links TRBV9 with TRBJ2-5; the match to TRBD2 covers 9 bases. The V gene end was trimmed by 3 bases and the J gene end by 2 bases; junction bases not matched to a gene: 5. Germline V gene data show CDR1 as SGDLS and CDR2 as YYNGEE. The CDR3 is made up of 15 amino acids. In DNA, the CDR3 is TGTGCCAGCAGCGGTAGCGGGAGCCTTCAAGAGACCCAGTACTTC. It translates to CASSGSGSLQETQYF.

This chain joins TRBV7-8 and TRBJ2-7; 7 bases line up with TRBD2. The CDR3 contains 13 residues. J gave up 12 bases and V 5 bases, and 13 bases lay outside the gene matches. Germline V CDR1 and CDR2: SGHVS, FQNEAQ. The CDR3 DNA reads TGTGCCAGCAGCCTCGGGACTACCCCTGAACGGTACGTC. Protein product: CASSLGTTPERYV.

This chain connects TRBV3-1 (or the pseudogene TRBV3-2) to TRBJ2-1, with D maybe TRBD2 (6 bases). The CDR3 runs to 12 residues. Germline V gene data show CDR1 as LGHDT and CDR2 as YNNKEL (reference sequence). V gave up 6 bases and J gave up 6 bases, with 9 bases separating them. The CDR3 loop reads CASSVAANEQFF. The DNA for the CDR3 is TGTGCCAGCAGTGTAGCGGCCAATGAGCAGTTCTTC.

CDR3 region: CASSYSLAGEQYV. The CDR3 nucleotides read TGTGCCAGCAGTTACTCCCTAGCGGGTGAGCAGTACGTC. The genes are TRBV6-2 or TRBV6-3 and TRBJ2-7; 8 nucleotides align to TRBD2. The CDR3 spans 13 residues. Germline V gene sequence: CDR1 MNHEY, CDR2 SVGEGT. After removal of 0 bases from V and 7 bases from J, the junction contained 2 bases not matched to a gene.

The chain carries TRBV19 and TRBJ2-7, with 9 bases identical to TRBD1. This CDR3 contains 15 residues. After removal of 6 bases from V and 6 bases from J, the junction contained 12 bases not matched to a gene. The V gene's germline CDR1 is LNHDA and CDR2 SQIVND (reference sequence). The CDR3 sequence: CASSSDGTGILEQYV. In DNA, the CDR3 is TGTGCCAGTAGCTCGGATGGGACAGGGATACTCGAGCAGTACGTC.

This rearrangement joins TRBV7-2 to TRBJ2-7; tentatively, D is TRBD1 (5 bases). Trimming took off 5 bases at V and 1 base at J, with 18 bases between the two ends. The CDR3 runs 16 residues. Germline V gene data show CDR1 as SGHTA and CDR2 as FQGNSA. CDR3 amino acids: CASSPRQLGLSYEQYF. The CDR3 DNA reads TGTGCCAGCAGCCCCAGGCAGCTGGGGCTTTCCTACGAGCAGTACTTC.

The chain is built from TRBV30 and TRBJ1-5; D is perhaps TRBD1 (6 bases). The V end was cut by 5 bases, the J end by 5 bases, with 22 bases between. Looked up from germline, CDR1 is GTSNPN and CDR2 is SVGIG (reference sequence). This CDR3 region has 16 residues. The CDR3 region has the DNA TGTGCCTGGCCAAATACCCGGGACACCCGCGATCAGCCCCAGCATTTT. Its protein product is CAWPNTRDTRDQPQHF.

This sequence joins TRBV18 and TRBJ1-1; 7 bases are shared with TRBD1. The CDR3 runs 16 residues. CDR1 and CDR2 (germline): KGHSH, LQKENI. The V gene end was trimmed by 2 bases and the J gene end by 4 bases; junction bases not matched to a gene: 10. The CDR3 bases are TGTGCCAGCTCACCATCCGGACAGGCCGAGGGCACTGAAGCTTTCTTT. The encoded protein is CASSPSGQAEGTEAFF.

This sequence joins TRBV13 and TRBJ2-1; maybe TRBD2 (6 bases). Germline CDR1 reads PRHDT; CDR2 reads FYEKMQ (reference sequence). V lost 5 bases and J lost 7, with 18 bases in between. This CDR3 contains 15 residues. CDR3 coding DNA: TGTGCCAGCAGCCACCGGGACTCAGGCAGGAATGAGCAGTTCTTC. It specifies CASSHRDSGRNEQFF.